The 30 T cell receptor beta chains below were found in one sample sequenced in a study of identical twins (dated by TCRdb to the mid-2010s). Library method: 5' RACE. The listed sequencing device is Illumina HiSeq 2000. The public reads were quality trimmed at Q25 with fastp and then assembled into clones with MiXCR by TCRdb, keeping productive beta chains. Identical CDR3 protein sequences are pooled into one entry, listed with their most common genes and DNA. Across this sample there are about 810,000 distinct CDR3 sequences, with 9% to 15% seen only once. Clones ranked in the top ten supply 1.5% to 2% of the sample. The sample also formed part of further work on yellow fever vaccine responses in identical twins.

The sample taken for sequencing was PBMCs. Receptor source: a woman under 30 in good health.

This clonotype was counted ten times or more. V and J are TRBV4-1 and TRBJ2-1; 13 nucleotides match TRBD2. The CDR3 length is 17 residues. Germline CDR1 and CDR2: MGHRA and YSYEKL. V was pared by 4 bases and J by 2 bases, with 5 bases of the junction left unmatched. This chain's CDR3 is CASSPGLAGATYNEQFF. The CDR3 coding sequence is TGCGCCAGCAGCCCCGGACTAGCGGGAGCAACCTACAATGAGCAGTTCTTC.

In its sample, this clonotype was seen many times. This chain uses TRBV24-1 with TRBJ2-3; TRBD2 matches 8 bases. Germline lookup yields CDR1 KGHDR and CDR2 SFDVKD. V shed 7 bases, J shed 0 bases, and the junction held 5 bases outside the gene matches. The CDR3 loop spans 15 amino acids. The CDR3 bases are TGTGCCACCAGCGGCGGGAGGACTAGCACAGATACGCAGTATTTT. This translates into CATSGGRTSTDTQYF.

V and J are TRBV15 and TRBJ2-1; weak D call: TRBD1 (7 bases). The CDR3 has 16 residues. The V end lost 3 bases, the J end lost 4 bases, and 16 bases lay between the germline ends. CDR1 and CDR2 (germline): LNHNV, YYDKDF (reference sequence). The CDR3 DNA reads as TGTGCCACCAGCAGCCCGGGGCAGGGGGGTTACAATGAGCAGTTCTTC. Encoded protein: CATSSPGQGGYNEQFF.

This clonotype was seen many times. The V gene is TRBV7-2, the J gene TRBJ2-3, with D possibly TRBD1 on 6 matching bases. The CDR3 spans 14 residues. V was trimmed by 3 bases and J by 5 bases, leaving 12 bases between them. Germline lookup yields CDR1 SGHTA and CDR2 FQGNSA. Written as DNA, the CDR3 is TGTGCCAGCAGCTTTTCAGGGGCTGAAGATACGCAGTATTTT. Residues: CASSFSGAEDTQYF.

The chain uses TRBV7-8 and TRBJ2-1, with 8 bases lining up with TRBD2. V shed 8 bases and J 0 bases; nucleotides not matched to a gene: 9. Germline V gene data show CDR1 as SGHVS and CDR2 as FQNEAQ. This CDR3 comprises 16 residues. CDR3 amino acids: CASLHTGTSSYNEQFF. CDR3 coding DNA: TGTGCCAGCCTACATACGGGGACTAGCTCCTACAATGAGCAGTTCTTC.

This chain joins TRBV24-1 and TRBJ2-1; 7 nucleotides line up with TRBD2. The CDR3 is made up of 15 amino acids. Trimming removed 5 bases from V and 7 bases from J; junction bases left unmatched: 10. Per the germline V gene, CDR1 is KGHDR and CDR2 is SFDVKD. CDR3 loop: CATSGSAGVGNEQFF. The CDR3 nucleotides are TGTGCCACCAGTGGAAGTGCGGGAGTAGGAAATGAGCAGTTCTTC.

J is TRBJ2-7 and V is TRBV6-1; TRBD2 matches at 13 bases. Germline assignment: CDR1 MNHNS and CDR2 SASEGT. The CDR3 spans 14 residues. Unmatched junction bases numbered 1, after V lost 6 bases and J lost 2 bases. CDR3 protein: CASRGTSGAYEQYF. In DNA, the CDR3 is TGTGCCAGCAGGGGGACTAGCGGGGCCTACGAGCAGTACTTC.

J is TRBJ1-2 and V is TRBV7-2; 7 nucleotides match TRBD1. CDR3 size: 21 residues. CDR1 is SGHTA and CDR2 is FQGNSA in the germline V gene. V gave up 0 bases and J gave up 0 bases; unmatched junction bases: 19. For the CDR3, the DNA is TGTGCCAGCAGCTTAGCTCATTATATAGGGGACAGCCGTTCCCCTAACTATGGCTACACCTTC. Protein product: CASSLAHYIGDSRSPNYGYTF.

This clonotype showed up just a few times. The gene calls are TRBV27 and TRBJ2-1; 12 bases align to TRBD2. Looked up from germline, CDR1 is MNHEY and CDR2 is SMNVEV (reference sequence). After removal of 5 bases from V and 0 bases from J, the junction contained 8 bases not matched to a gene. The CDR3 loop spans 18 amino acids. The CDR3 coding sequence is TGTGCCAGCAGTGTCGGACTAGCGGGGTCGAGCTCCTACAATGAGCAGTTCTTC. Translation: CASSVGLAGSSSYNEQFF.

The chain links TRBV4-1 to TRBJ2-5; 7 bases fit TRBD2. Looked up from germline, CDR1 is MGHRA and CDR2 is YSYEKL. V was clipped by 4 bases and J by 5 bases; unmatched bases: 13. The CDR3 covers 16 residues. CDR3: CASSLMVGGREETQYF. The CDR3 coding sequence is TGCGCCAGCAGCCTTATGGTGGGCGGGAGAGAGGAGACCCAGTACTTC.

The rearrangement uses TRBV4-1 and TRBJ2-3; tentatively, D is TRBD1 or TRBD2 (5 bases each). The CDR3 runs to 16 residues. Trimming removed 0 bases from V and 5 bases from J, with 15 bases in between. CDR1 MGHRA and CDR2 YSYEKL come from the germline V gene. For the CDR3, the DNA is TGCGCCAGCAGCCAAGATGACCGGGGCCCCGGAGATACGCAGTATTTT. Protein: CASSQDDRGPGDTQYF.

This clonotype has only a few counts. This rearrangement joins TRBV14 to TRBJ2-3, with TRBD1 matching 7 bases. This CDR3 is built from 14 residues. Looked up from germline, CDR1 is SGHDN and CDR2 is FVKESK. V trimming: 4 bases; J trimming: 2 bases; junction bases outside the gene matches: 3. Here the CDR3 DNA reads TGTGCCAGCAGCCGACAGGGCTTCACAGATACGCAGTATTTT. This codes for CASSRQGFTDTQYF.

The chain couples TRBV12-3 or TRBV12-4 to TRBJ2-7, with D possibly being TRBD1 (6 bases). The CDR3 runs to 14 residues. V lost 5 bases and J lost 5, with 16 bases in between. CDR3 in amino acids: CASSKDSLRDEQYF. The CDR3 nucleotides are TGTGCCAGCAGTAAGGACAGTCTTCGCGACGAGCAGTACTTC.

V is TRBV7-9 and J is TRBJ1-1; D is undetermined. This CDR3 comprises 14 residues. Germline V gene data show CDR1 as SEHNR and CDR2 as FQNEAQ (reference sequence). With 5 bases removed from V and 1 base from J, the gap between germline ends came to 11 bases. CDR3 sequence reads: CASSRLGQNTEAFF. CDR3 nucleotides: TGTGCCAGCAGCCGCCTTGGCCAGAACACTGAAGCTTTCTTT.

This clonotype was seen many times. J is TRBJ2-1 and V is TRBV7-9; 8 positions match TRBD1. This CDR3 contains 15 residues. J gave up 4 bases and V 3 bases, and 5 bases lay outside the gene matches. CDR1 is SEHNR, CDR2 FQNEAQ, per germline (reference sequence). The CDR3 DNA follows: TGTGCCAGCAGCTTGGGCAGGGGGCCATACAATGAGCAGTTCTTC. Protein product: CASSLGRGPYNEQFF.

The chain couples TRBV12-3 or TRBV12-4 to TRBJ1-1; D uncertain. The ends were cut back, 3 bases at V and 0 bases at J, with 11 bases in the middle. CDR3 length equals 15 residues. The CDR3 region has the DNA TGTGCCAGCAGTTTCGACCGGAGCATGAACACTGAAGCTTTCTTT. Its protein product is CASSFDRSMNTEAFF.

In this sample, this clonotype turned up a few times. The chain carries TRBV6-2 or TRBV6-3 and TRBJ2-7; tentative D call: TRBD2 (5 bases). The CDR3 totals 17 residues. Looked up from germline, CDR1 is MNHEY and CDR2 is SVGEGT. V lost 0 bases and J lost 4, with 19 bases in between. This CDR3 is CASSYSFVFGGPYEQYF. In DNA form, the CDR3 reads TGTGCCAGCAGTTACTCGTTTGTATTCGGCGGGCCGTACGAGCAGTACTTC.

V and J are TRBV12-3 or TRBV12-4 and TRBJ1-1; D is unresolved. Trimming took off 3 bases at V and 1 base at J, with 6 bases between the two ends. This CDR3 region has 13 residues. Here the CDR3 DNA reads TGTGCCAGCAGTTTTAAGTCGAACACTGAAGCTTTCTTT. This sequence encodes CASSFKSNTEAFF.

This clonotype was seen ten or more times. This chain joins TRBV21-1 and TRBJ2-3. TRBV21-1 is recorded as a pseudogene. The CDR3 consists of 16 residues. This CDR3 is CASSNRKTTPSDTQYF. DNA for the CDR3: TGTGCCAGCAGCAATCGGAAGACAACACCTTCAGATACGCAGTATTTT.

This clonotype was detected ten times or more. V and J are TRBV2 and TRBJ2-3; D is ambiguous. This CDR3 comprises 13 residues. Per germline, CDR1 SNHLY and CDR2 FYNNEI. V dropped 4 bases and J dropped 3 bases, with 8 bases sitting between them. Here the CDR3 DNA reads TGTGCCAGCAGTGGGGCAGAGACAGATACGCAGTATTTT. Its translation: CASSGAETDTQYF.

V and J are TRBV20-1 and TRBJ2-2, with a possible D match to TRBD2 (7 bases). The CDR3 consists of 15 residues. The germline V gene has CDR1 DFQATT and CDR2 SNEGSKA (reference sequence). The V gene lost 6 bases and the J gene lost 7 bases, with 21 bases spanning the gap. In DNA form, the CDR3 reads TGCAGTGCACCGCCCCGGGGGGCCCCGTACGGGGAGCTGTTTTTT. Residues: CSAPPRGAPYGELFF.

The J gene is TRBJ1-5, the V gene TRBV20-1, with D possibly TRBD1 on 6 matching bases. Trimming stripped 3 bases from V and 3 bases from J, with 12 bases between. This CDR3 contains 14 residues. Germline lookup yields CDR1 DFQATT and CDR2 SNEGSKA (reference sequence). The CDR3 loop reads CSARDRRYNQPQHF. Written as DNA, the CDR3 is TGCAGTGCTAGGGACAGACGTTACAATCAGCCCCAGCATTTT.

As for this clonotype: A much more abundant neighbour one base away suggests this may be a read error. The CDR3 DNA is TGTGCCATCAGTGCCTCGCGGGAGAGTTGGAATGAGCGGTTCTTC. Encoded protein: CAISASRESWNERFF. J is TRBJ2-1 and V is TRBV10-3; TRBD2 agrees at 7 bases. CDR3 length: 15 amino acids. Germline loops: CDR1 ENHRY, CDR2 SYGVKD.

Only a few counts were recorded for this clonotype. V gene TRBV12-3 or TRBV12-4 combines with J gene TRBJ1-1, with D perhaps matching TRBD1 (6 bases). The CDR3 is made up of 16 amino acids. V dropped 6 bases and J dropped 1 base, with 18 bases sitting between them. CDR3 loop: CASRPRDNRGNTEAFF. The CDR3, as DNA: TGTGCCAGCAGGCCCCGGGACAATAGGGGGAACACTGAAGCTTTCTTT.

This clonotype has ten or more counts. The chain joins TRBV28 to TRBJ2-2; D not resolved. The germline V gene has CDR1 MDHEN and CDR2 SYDVKM. The V end lost 8 bases, the J end lost 4 bases, and 5 bases lay between the germline ends. The CDR3 runs to 11 residues. CDR3 sequence: CASGRTGELFF. CDR3 sequence (DNA): TGTGCCAGCGGGCGCACCGGGGAGCTGTTTTTT.

The V and J genes are TRBV3-1 and TRBJ2-2; TRBD2 agrees at 9 bases. J gave up 6 bases and V 0 bases, and 8 bases lay outside the gene matches. There are 17 residues in the CDR3. Germline V CDR1 and CDR2: LGHDT, YNNKEL (reference sequence). Here the CDR3 DNA reads TGTGCCAGCAGCCAAGATCGGCGGCCTAGCGGGGCCGGGGAGCTGTTTTTT. This encodes CASSQDRRPSGAGELFF. Filled out from reference TRBV3-1 and TRBJ2-2, the complete variable domain reads DTAVSQTPKYLVTQMGNDKSIKCEQNLGHDTMYWYKQDSKKFLKIMFSYNNKELIINETVPNRFSPKSPDKAHLNLHINSLELGDSAVYFCASSQDRRPSGAGELFFGEGSRLTVL.

The chain employs TRBV3-1 and TRBJ2-4, with 9 bases that match TRBD1. CDR3 length equals 14 residues. Germline CDR1 reads LGHDT; CDR2 reads YNNKEL (reference sequence). V shed 1 base, J shed 13 bases, and the junction held 8 bases outside the gene matches. The CDR3 is CASSQGTGVGKQYF. The CDR3 DNA reads TGTGCCAGCAGCCAAGGGACAGGGGTCGGTAAACAGTACTTC.

This clonotype appeared a few times. The chain is built from TRBV10-3 and TRBJ2-2; 11 bases map to TRBD2. The junction had 14 bases not matched to a gene; V was cut back by 7 bases and J by 4 bases. The germline V gene encodes CDR1 ENHRY and CDR2 SYGVKD. This CDR3 has 18 residues. The CDR3 region is CAIKGLRGTSGSTGELFF. The CDR3 DNA sequence: TGTGCCATCAAGGGGCTTCGGGGGACTAGCGGCAGCACCGGGGAGCTGTTTTTT.

The chain recombines TRBV28 with TRBJ2-5, with TRBD1 matching over 9 bases. CDR1 is MDHEN, CDR2 SYDVKM, per germline. V was clipped by 10 bases and J by 5 bases; unmatched bases: 8. The CDR3 is made up of 13 amino acids. CDR3 coding DNA: TGTGCCACCAGCTTACAGGGGGCGGAGACCCAGTACTTC. This sequence encodes CATSLQGAETQYF.

This clonotype was observed a few times. The chain has TRBV10-3 and TRBJ2-3; TRBD1 matches at 7 bases. V trimming: 3 bases; J trimming: 7 bases; junction bases outside the gene matches: 7. Germline V gene lookup returns CDR1 ENHRY and CDR2 SYGVKD. CDR3 length: 14 amino acids. For the CDR3, the DNA is TGTGCCATCAGTGATGGGACAGCAATGTATACGCAGTATTTT. Residues: CAISDGTAMYTQYF.